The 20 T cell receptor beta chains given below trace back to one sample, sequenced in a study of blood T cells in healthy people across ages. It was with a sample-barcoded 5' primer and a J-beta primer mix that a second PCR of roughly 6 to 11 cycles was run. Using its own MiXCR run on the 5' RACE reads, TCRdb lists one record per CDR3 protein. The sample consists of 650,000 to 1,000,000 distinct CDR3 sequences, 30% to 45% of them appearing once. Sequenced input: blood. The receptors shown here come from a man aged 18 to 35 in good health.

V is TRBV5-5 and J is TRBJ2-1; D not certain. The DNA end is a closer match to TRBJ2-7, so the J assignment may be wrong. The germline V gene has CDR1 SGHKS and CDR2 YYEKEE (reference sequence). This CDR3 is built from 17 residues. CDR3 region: CASSRSPGLSSYNEQYF. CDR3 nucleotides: TGTGCCAGCAGCAGATCACCGGGCCTTAGCTCCTACAATGAGCAGTACTTC.

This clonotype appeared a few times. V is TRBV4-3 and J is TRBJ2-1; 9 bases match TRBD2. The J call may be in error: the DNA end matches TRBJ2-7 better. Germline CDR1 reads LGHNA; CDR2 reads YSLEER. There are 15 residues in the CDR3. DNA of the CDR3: TGCGCCAGCAGCCAAGGACTAGCGGCTTACAATGAGCAGTACTTC. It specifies CASSQGLAAYNEQYF.

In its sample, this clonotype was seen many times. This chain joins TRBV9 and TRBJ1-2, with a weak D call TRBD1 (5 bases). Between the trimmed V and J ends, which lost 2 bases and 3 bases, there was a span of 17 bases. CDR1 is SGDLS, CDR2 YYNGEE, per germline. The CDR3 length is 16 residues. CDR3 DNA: TGTGCCAGCAGCGTGACTGCTGGGGCCGGGGACTATGGCTACACCTTC. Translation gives CASSVTAGAGDYGYTF.

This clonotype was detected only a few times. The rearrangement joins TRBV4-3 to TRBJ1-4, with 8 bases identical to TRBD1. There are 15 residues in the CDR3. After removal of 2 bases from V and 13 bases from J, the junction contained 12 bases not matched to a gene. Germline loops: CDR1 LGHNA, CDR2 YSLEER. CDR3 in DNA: TGCGCCAGCAGCCAAACCGCGAAAGGGACAGGAGGACTGTTTTTT. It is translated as CASSQTAKGTGGLFF.

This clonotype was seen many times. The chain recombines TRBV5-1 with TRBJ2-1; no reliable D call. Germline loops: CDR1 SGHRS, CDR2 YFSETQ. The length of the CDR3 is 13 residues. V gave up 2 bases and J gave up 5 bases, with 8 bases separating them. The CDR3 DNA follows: TGCGCCAGCAGCTTATCAGGTCACAATGAGCAGTTCTTC. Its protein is CASSLSGHNEQFF. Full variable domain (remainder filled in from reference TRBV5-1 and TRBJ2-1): KAGVTQTPRYLIKTRGQQVTLSCSPISGHRSVSWYQQTPGQGLQFLFEYFSETQRNKGNFPGRFSGRQFSNSRSEMNVSTLELGDSALYLCASSLSGHNEQFFGPGTRLTVL.

In DNA, the CDR3 is TGCAGTGCTAGAGATTCGGTCCGGGGCTCTGGAAACACCATATATTTT. Translation: CSARDSVRGSGNTIYF. J is TRBJ1-3 and V is TRBV20-1; D ambiguous. CDR1 and CDR2 (germline): DFQATT, SNEGSKA (reference sequence). CDR3 length: 16 residues. Trimming took 0 bases from V and 0 from J, leaving 12 bases between them.

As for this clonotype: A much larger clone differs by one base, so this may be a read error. The CDR3 sequence is CSVYGTQASYEQYF. CDR3 in DNA: TGCAGCGTTTATGGGACACAGGCCTCCTACGAGCAGTACTTC. The chain recombines TRBV29-1 with TRBJ2-7, with TRBD1 as a possible D gene (6 bases). This CDR3 region has 14 residues. The germline V gene encodes CDR1 SQVTM and CDR2 ANQGSEA. V was pared by 5 bases and J by 0 bases, with 14 bases between.

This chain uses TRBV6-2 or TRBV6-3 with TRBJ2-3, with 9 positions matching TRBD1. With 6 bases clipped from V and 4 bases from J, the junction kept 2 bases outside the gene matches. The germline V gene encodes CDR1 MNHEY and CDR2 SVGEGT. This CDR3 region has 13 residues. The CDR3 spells CASSTGGADTQYF. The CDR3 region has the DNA TGTGCCAGCAGCACAGGGGGCGCAGATACGCAGTATTTT.

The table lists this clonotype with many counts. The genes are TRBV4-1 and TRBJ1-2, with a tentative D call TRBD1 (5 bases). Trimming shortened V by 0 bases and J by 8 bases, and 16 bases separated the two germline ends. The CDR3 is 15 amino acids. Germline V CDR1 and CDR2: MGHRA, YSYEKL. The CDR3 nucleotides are TGCGCCAGCAGCCAAGATTCTGGGGCAGATTCCGGCTACACCTTC. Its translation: CASSQDSGADSGYTF.

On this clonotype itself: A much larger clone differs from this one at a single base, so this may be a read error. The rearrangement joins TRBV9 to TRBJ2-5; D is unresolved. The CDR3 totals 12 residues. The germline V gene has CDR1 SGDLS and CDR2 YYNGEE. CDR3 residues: CANSVPEETQYF. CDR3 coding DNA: TGTGCCAACAGCGTCCCAGAAGAGACCCAGTACTTC.

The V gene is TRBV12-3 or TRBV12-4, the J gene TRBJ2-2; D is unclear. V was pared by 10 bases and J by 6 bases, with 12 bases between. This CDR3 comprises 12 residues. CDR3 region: CAIHPPAGELFF. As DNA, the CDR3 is TGTGCCATCCACCCGCCAGCCGGGGAGCTGTTTTTT.

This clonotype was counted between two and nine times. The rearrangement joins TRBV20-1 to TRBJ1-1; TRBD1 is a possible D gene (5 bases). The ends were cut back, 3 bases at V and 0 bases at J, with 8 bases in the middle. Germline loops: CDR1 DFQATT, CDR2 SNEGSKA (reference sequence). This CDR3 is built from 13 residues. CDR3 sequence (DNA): TGCAGTGCTAGCCCGACAGTGAACACTGAAGCTTTCTTT. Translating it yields CSASPTVNTEAFF.

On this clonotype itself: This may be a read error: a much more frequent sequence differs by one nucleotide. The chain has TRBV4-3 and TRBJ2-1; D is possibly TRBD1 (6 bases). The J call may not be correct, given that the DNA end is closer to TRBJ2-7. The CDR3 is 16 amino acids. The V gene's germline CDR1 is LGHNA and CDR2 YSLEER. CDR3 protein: CASSHAGESSYNEQYF. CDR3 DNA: TGCGCCAGCAGCCACGCAGGGGAGAGCTCCTACAATGAGCAGTACTTC.

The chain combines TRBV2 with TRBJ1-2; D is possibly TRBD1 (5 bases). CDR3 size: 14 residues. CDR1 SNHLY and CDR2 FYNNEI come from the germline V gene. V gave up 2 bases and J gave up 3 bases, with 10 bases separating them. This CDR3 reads CASSEFPRDYGYTF. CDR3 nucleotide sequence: TGTGCCAGCAGTGAATTCCCCAGGGACTATGGCTACACCTTC.

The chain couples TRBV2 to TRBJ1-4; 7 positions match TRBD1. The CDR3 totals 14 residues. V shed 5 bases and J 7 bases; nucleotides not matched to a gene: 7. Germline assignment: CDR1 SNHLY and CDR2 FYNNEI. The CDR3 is CASSRTGLPEKLFF. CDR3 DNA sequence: TGTGCCAGCAGTAGGACAGGCCTTCCTGAAAAACTGTTTTTT.

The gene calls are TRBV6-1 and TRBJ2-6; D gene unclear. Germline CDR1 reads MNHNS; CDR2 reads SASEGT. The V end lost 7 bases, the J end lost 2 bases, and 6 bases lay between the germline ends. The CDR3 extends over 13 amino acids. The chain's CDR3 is CASISPGANVLTF. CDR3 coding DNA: TGTGCCAGCATTTCTCCTGGGGCCAACGTCCTGACTTTC.

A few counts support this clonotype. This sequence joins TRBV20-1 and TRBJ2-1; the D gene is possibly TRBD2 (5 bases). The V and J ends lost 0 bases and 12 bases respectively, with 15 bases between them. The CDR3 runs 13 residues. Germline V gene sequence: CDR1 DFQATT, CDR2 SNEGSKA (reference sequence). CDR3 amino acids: CSARDHTLAGQFF. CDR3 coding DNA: TGCAGTGCTAGAGATCATACCCTAGCAGGGCAGTTCTTC.

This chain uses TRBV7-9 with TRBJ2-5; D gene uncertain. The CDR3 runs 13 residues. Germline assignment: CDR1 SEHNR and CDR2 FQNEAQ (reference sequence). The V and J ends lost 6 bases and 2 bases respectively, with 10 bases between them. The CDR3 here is CASRSWNQETQYF. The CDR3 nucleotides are TGTGCCAGCAGGAGTTGGAATCAAGAGACCCAGTACTTC.

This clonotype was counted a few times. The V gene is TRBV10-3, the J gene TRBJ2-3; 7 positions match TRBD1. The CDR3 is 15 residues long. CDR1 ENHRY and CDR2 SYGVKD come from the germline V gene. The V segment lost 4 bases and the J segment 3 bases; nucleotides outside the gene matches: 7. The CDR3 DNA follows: TGTGCCATCAGTGCGTACAGGGGTTGGACAGATACGCAGTATTTT. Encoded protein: CAISAYRGWTDTQYF.

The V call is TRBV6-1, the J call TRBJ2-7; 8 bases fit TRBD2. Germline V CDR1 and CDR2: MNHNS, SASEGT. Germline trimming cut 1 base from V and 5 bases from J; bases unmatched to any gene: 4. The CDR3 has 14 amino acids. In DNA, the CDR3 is TGTGCCAGCAGTGAAGACCTAGCGGGTGACGAGCAGTACTTC. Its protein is CASSEDLAGDEQYF.